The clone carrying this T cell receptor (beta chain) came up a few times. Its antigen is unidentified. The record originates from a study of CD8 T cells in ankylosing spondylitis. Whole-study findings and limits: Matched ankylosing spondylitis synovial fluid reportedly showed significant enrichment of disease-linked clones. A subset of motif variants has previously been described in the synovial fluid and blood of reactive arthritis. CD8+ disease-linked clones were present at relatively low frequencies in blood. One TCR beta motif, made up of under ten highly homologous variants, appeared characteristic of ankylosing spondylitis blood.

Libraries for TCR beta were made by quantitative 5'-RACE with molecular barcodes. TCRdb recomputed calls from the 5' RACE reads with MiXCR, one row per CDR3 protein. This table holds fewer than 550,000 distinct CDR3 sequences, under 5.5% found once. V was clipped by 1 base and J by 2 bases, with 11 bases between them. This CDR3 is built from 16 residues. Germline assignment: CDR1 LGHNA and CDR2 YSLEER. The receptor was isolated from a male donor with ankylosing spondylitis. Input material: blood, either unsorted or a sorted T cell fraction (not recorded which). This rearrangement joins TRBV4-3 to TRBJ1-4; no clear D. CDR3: CASSQGALRTNEKLFF. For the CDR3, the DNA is TGCGCCAGCAGCCAAGGCGCGCTGCGGACTAATGAAAAACTGTTTTTT.